These T cell receptor beta chains were read from a single sample in a study of T cells in Graves' hyperthyroidism and ophthalmopathy. Each CDR3 protein is one row after TCRdb ran MiXCR on the multiplex PCR reads. The repertoire holds roughly 400,000 distinct CDR3 sequences, with around 15% as singletons. Specimen: blood. The receptors were gathered from a man aged 45 to 65 with Graves' ophthalmopathy. Both conserved end residues are part of each CDR3. D genes are given only for firm matches.

j_gene,d_gene,v_gene,CDR3aa
TRBJ2-3,TRBD2,TRBV5-4,CASSGGGKKNTDTQYF
TRBJ2-7,-,TRBV5-6,CASSGGTPTYEQYF
TRBJ2-1,-,TRBV19,CASSIGWEQFF
TRBJ2-2,-,TRBV7-9,CASSPTSLGELFF
TRBJ2-1,-,TRBV5-1,CASSGEVGEQFF
TRBJ2-7,-,TRBV5-1,CASSLGTTSSEQYF
TRBJ2-1,TRBD2,TRBV29-1,CSVGGSSYNEQFF
TRBJ2-3,TRBD1,TRBV18,CASTRDRTDTQYF
TRBJ1-3,-,TRBV30,CAWSGGWSGNTIYF
TRBJ2-1,TRBD1,TRBV5-1,CASSSTSRDRYNEQFF
TRBJ2-6,-,TRBV6-4,CASSDSHSGANVLTF
TRBJ2-3,-,TRBV5-5,CASSLPDITDTQYF
TRBJ2-5,-,TRBV7-2,CASSLVTTEETQYF
TRBJ1-1,-,TRBV5-5,CASSLAAPPGGWVAFF
TRBJ2-2,-,TRBV3-1,CASSQGSTGRTGELFF
TRBJ2-1,TRBD2,TRBV20-1,CSATLPGLASYNEQFF
TRBJ1-2,-,TRBV28,CASTGTNYDYTF
TRBJ2-1,-,TRBV2,CASRVHPKESAYNEQFF
TRBJ2-5,TRBD1,TRBV2,CASRDRGETQYF
TRBJ2-7,TRBD1,TRBV6-7,CANGQVKQYF
TRBJ2-7,TRBD2,TRBV20-1,CSAALLAGVGEQYF
TRBJ2-3,TRBD2,TRBV10-2,CATIAGATDTQYF
TRBJ1-2,-,TRBV12-3/TRBV12-4,CASSAGFNYGYTF
TRBJ1-2,TRBD1,TRBV12-3/TRBV12-4,CASDGDRDGYTF
TRBJ2-1,-,TRBV6-9,CASSYPLSSYNEQFF
TRBJ2-7,-,TRBV20-1,CSATPVTGFVSYEQYF
TRBJ2-3,-,TRBV11-3,CASSLDGAGSTDTQYF
TRBJ1-1,TRBD1,TRBV5-1,CASSSRQGGNTEAFF
TRBJ1-6,-,TRBV28,CASRTSQGSNSPLHF
TRBJ1-5,-,TRBV30,CAWSGQQGQPQHF
TRBJ2-3,TRBD2,TRBV27,CASSIASGRAKDTQYF
TRBJ2-5,TRBD2,TRBV28,CASSPPGLAVRSVETQYF
TRBJ1-1,-,TRBV29-1,CSVEDPPPGENTEAFF
TRBJ2-1,-,TRBV3-1,CASSQDLGTLSNEQFF
TRBJ2-7,TRBD2,TRBV9,CASSATSGSLREQYF
TRBJ2-3,TRBD2,TRBV12-5,CASGLSRLAGGDTDTQYF
TRBJ1-3,-,TRBV6-1,CASRGSGSGNTIYF